Listed below are T cell receptor beta chains from one sample, sequenced in a study of PD-1 blockade in classical Hodgkin lymphoma. Method: immunoSEQ multiplex PCR; TCRdb's copy keeps in-frame clones and lacks some. The repertoire holds around 35,000 clones, with around 88% as singletons. This material consisted of peripheral blood mononuclear cells (PBMCs), taken before the second cycle of nivolumab. These receptors were taken from a human donor with classical Hodgkin lymphoma. CDR3s include the opening cysteine and the closing phenylalanine or tryptophan. A D gene is named only where the DNA matches it firmly. Size values are once, few and many counts, or a class for expanded clones, and some rows have none.

CDR3 protein: CASSPQSSGRGTGELFF
CDR3 DNA: TGTGCCAGCAGCCCCCAGTCAAGCGGGAGGGGAACCGGGGAGCTGTTTTTT
J gene: TRBJ2-2
V gene: TRBV7-6
clone size: -
D gene: TRBD2

CDR3 protein: CASSGSSYLNNEQFF
CDR3 DNA: TGCGCCAGCAGCGGGAGTTCTTATCTCAACAATGAGCAGTTCTTC
J gene: TRBJ2-1
V gene: TRBV5-1
clone size: -
D gene: -

CDR3 protein: CASSPRDSLSSPQYF
CDR3 DNA: TGTGCCAGCAGTCCCCGGGACTCCTTAAGTTCCCCGCAGTATTTT
J gene: TRBJ2-3
V gene: TRBV27
clone size: -
D gene: -

CDR3 protein: CASSGSSSGSNEQFF
CDR3 DNA: TGTGCCAGCAGTGGAAGTTCTAGCGGGAGTAATGAGCAGTTCTTC
J gene: TRBJ2-1
V gene: TRBV6-1
clone size: -
D gene: TRBD2

CDR3 protein: CATSERLGGDTQYF
CDR3 DNA: TGTGCCACCAGCGAGAGACTAGGGGGAGATACGCAGTATTTT
J gene: TRBJ2-3
V gene: TRBV15
clone size: -
D gene: -

CDR3 protein: CATSKHRTDTQYF
CDR3 DNA: TGTGCCACCAGCAAACACCGCACAGATACGCAGTATTTT
J gene: TRBJ2-3
V gene: TRBV15
clone size: -
D gene: -

CDR3 protein: CASRRTLEGQFF
CDR3 DNA: TGTGCCAGCAGACGGACCTTGGAGGGTCAGTTCTTC
J gene: TRBJ2-1
V gene: TRBV2
clone size: -
D gene: -

CDR3 protein: CASSPNLAGGPLSTDTQYF
CDR3 DNA: TGTGCCAGCTCACCAAATCTAGCGGGAGGGCCCCTAAGCACAGATACGCAGTATTTT
J gene: TRBJ2-3
V gene: TRBV18
clone size: once
D gene: TRBD2

CDR3 protein: CASSPLSGTGMTQYF
CDR3 DNA: TGTGCCAGCAGTCCCCTATCCGGGACAGGGATGACCCAGTACTTC
J gene: TRBJ2-5
V gene: TRBV27
clone size: -
D gene: TRBD1

CDR3 protein: CASSLVDTQYF
CDR3 DNA: TGTGCCAGCAGCTTGGTGGATACGCAGTATTTT
J gene: TRBJ2-3
V gene: TRBV5-6
clone size: -
D gene: -

CDR3 protein: CASSQDFGWGTQYF
CDR3 DNA: TGTGCCAGCAGCCAAGATTTTGGTTGGGGGACCCAGTACTTC
J gene: TRBJ2-5
V gene: TRBV14
clone size: -
D gene: -

CDR3 protein: CASSPPPGQGTQPQHF
CDR3 DNA: TGTGCCAGTAGCCCCCCTCCGGGACAGGGGACTCAGCCCCAGCATTTT
J gene: TRBJ1-5
V gene: TRBV19
clone size: medium-sized
D gene: TRBD1

CDR3 protein: CASSPAGRETLAYYGYTF
CDR3 DNA: TGTGCCAGCTCACCAGCAGGGAGGGAAACCTTGGCTTACTATGGCTACACCTTC
J gene: TRBJ1-2
V gene: TRBV18
clone size: once
D gene: -

CDR3 protein: CASSATDTQYF
CDR3 DNA: TGTGCCAGCAGCGCTACAGATACGCAGTATTTT
J gene: TRBJ2-3
V gene: TRBV9
clone size: -
D gene: -

CDR3 protein: CASSGDRNLYGYTF
CDR3 DNA: TGTGCCAGTAGTGGGGACAGAAACCTATATGGCTACACCTTC
J gene: TRBJ1-2
V gene: TRBV19
clone size: medium-sized
D gene: TRBD1

CDR3 protein: CASSLAGSSGNTIYF
CDR3 DNA: TGCGCCAGCAGCTTAGCGGGGAGCTCTGGAAACACCATATATTTT
J gene: TRBJ1-3
V gene: TRBV5-1
clone size: -
D gene: -

CDR3 protein: CASKMTAGGPAGEQFF
CDR3 DNA: TGTGCCAGCAAGATGACGGCGGGAGGGCCGGCGGGTGAGCAGTTCTTC
J gene: TRBJ2-1
V gene: TRBV6-6
clone size: few
D gene: TRBD2

CDR3 protein: CASSSPGPPQPQHF
CDR3 DNA: TGTGCCAGCAGTTCTCCGGGACCTCCACAGCCCCAGCATTTT
J gene: TRBJ1-5
V gene: TRBV28
clone size: -
D gene: -

CDR3 protein: CASSQPGTSGQETQYF
CDR3 DNA: TGTGCCAGCAGCCAGCCCGGGACTAGCGGGCAAGAGACCCAGTACTTC
J gene: TRBJ2-5
V gene: TRBV13
clone size: once
D gene: TRBD2

CDR3 protein: CASSNRDSSYNEQFF
CDR3 DNA: TGTGCCAGCAGCAACCGGGACAGCTCCTACAATGAGCAGTTCTTC
J gene: TRBJ2-1
V gene: TRBV9
clone size: -
D gene: TRBD1

CDR3 protein: CASSPYVEYEQYF
CDR3 DNA: TGTGCCAGCAGTCCCTATGTAGAATACGAGCAGTACTTC
J gene: TRBJ2-7
V gene: TRBV6-5
clone size: -
D gene: -

CDR3 protein: CASSGTSGASSYNEQFF
CDR3 DNA: TGTGCCAGCAGTGGGACTAGCGGGGCCAGCTCCTACAATGAGCAGTTCTTC
J gene: TRBJ2-1
V gene: TRBV27
clone size: -
D gene: TRBD2

CDR3 protein: CASSAPQGWMNTEAFF
CDR3 DNA: TGTGCCAGTAGCGCCCCCCAGGGGTGGATGAACACTGAAGCTTTCTTT
J gene: TRBJ1-1
V gene: TRBV19
clone size: few
D gene: -

CDR3 protein: CASSSLAWDEQFF
CDR3 DNA: TGTGCCAGCAGCTCGCTCGCCTGGGATGAGCAGTTCTTC
J gene: TRBJ2-1
V gene: TRBV11-2
clone size: -
D gene: -

CDR3 protein: CASSLPREGSPQETQYF
CDR3 DNA: TGTGCCAGCAGCCTCCCCAGGGAGGGGTCGCCGCAAGAGACCCAGTACTTC
J gene: TRBJ2-5
V gene: TRBV7-8
clone size: -
D gene: TRBD2

CDR3 protein: CASSYGRGSVGYTF
CDR3 DNA: TGTGCCAGCAGTTACGGGAGAGGGAGTGTAGGCTACACCTTC
J gene: TRBJ1-2
V gene: TRBV6-5
clone size: -
D gene: -

CDR3 protein: CAWSPTGRLTLRTNTEAFF
CDR3 DNA: TGTGCCTGGAGTCCGACCGGACGGCTAACACTCCGGACGAACACTGAAGCTTTCTTT
J gene: TRBJ1-1
V gene: TRBV30
clone size: -
D gene: -

CDR3 protein: CASSKENTGELFF
CDR3 DNA: TGTGCCAGCAGTAAAGAGAACACCGGGGAGCTGTTTTTT
J gene: TRBJ2-2
V gene: TRBV7-8
clone size: -
D gene: -

CDR3 protein: CASSAGLEMAYEQYF
CDR3 DNA: TGTGCCAGCAGCGCCGGACTAGAGATGGCCTACGAGCAGTACTTC
J gene: TRBJ2-7
V gene: TRBV5-6
clone size: -
D gene: TRBD2

CDR3 protein: CASSLEFEQYF
CDR3 DNA: TGTGCCAGCAGCTTAGAGTTCGAGCAGTACTTC
J gene: TRBJ2-7
V gene: TRBV11-3
clone size: -
D gene: -

CDR3 protein: CASSTPLAGGDEQFF
CDR3 DNA: TGTGCCAGTTCCACACCGCTAGCGGGAGGGGATGAGCAGTTCTTC
J gene: TRBJ2-1
V gene: TRBV19
clone size: medium-sized
D gene: TRBD2

CDR3 protein: CASSQVLADSYEQYF
CDR3 DNA: TGTGCCAGCAGCCAAGTACTAGCGGACTCCTACGAGCAGTACTTC
J gene: TRBJ2-7
V gene: TRBV4-2
clone size: -
D gene: TRBD2

CDR3 protein: CASSSTNILAGDEQFF
CDR3 DNA: TGCGCCAGCAGCTCCACCAACATACTAGCGGGAGATGAGCAGTTCTTC
J gene: TRBJ2-1
V gene: TRBV5-1
clone size: once
D gene: TRBD2

CDR3 protein: CASRTGGLSSTDTQYF
CDR3 DNA: TGTGCCAGCAGGACAGGGGGGCTCTCAAGCACAGATACGCAGTATTTT
J gene: TRBJ2-3
V gene: TRBV5-4
clone size: -
D gene: TRBD1

CDR3 protein: CASSLDGPGDQPQHF
CDR3 DNA: TGTGCCAGCAGCTTAGATGGGCCAGGGGATCAGCCCCAGCATTTT
J gene: TRBJ1-5
V gene: TRBV7-9
clone size: medium-sized
D gene: -

CDR3 protein: CASSYSIGGANYTF
CDR3 DNA: TGTGCCAGCAGTTACTCGATAGGGGGCGCGAATTACACCTTC
J gene: TRBJ1-2
V gene: TRBV6-6
clone size: -
D gene: TRBD1

CDR3 protein: CASRDRDTEAFF
CDR3 DNA: TGTGCCAGCAGAGACCGGGACACTGAAGCTTTCTTT
J gene: TRBJ1-1
V gene: TRBV7-9
clone size: -
D gene: -

CDR3 protein: CASSRDRVGEQYF
CDR3 DNA: TGCGCCAGCAGCCGGGACAGGGTAGGCGAGCAGTACTTC
J gene: TRBJ2-7
V gene: TRBV5-1
clone size: -
D gene: TRBD1

CDR3 protein: CASSYSAGLWAEAFF
CDR3 DNA: TGTGCCAGCAGTTACTCAGCAGGGTTGTGGGCTGAAGCTTTCTTT
J gene: TRBJ1-1
V gene: TRBV6-5
clone size: -
D gene: -

CDR3 protein: CASSLLGGSPQHF
CDR3 DNA: TGTGCCAGCAGTTTATTAGGTGGGTCGCCCCAGCATTTT
J gene: TRBJ1-5
V gene: TRBV27
clone size: -
D gene: -

CDR3 protein: CASIPGTKNTEAFF
CDR3 DNA: TGTGCCAGTATCCCAGGGACAAAGAACACTGAAGCTTTCTTT
J gene: TRBJ1-1
V gene: TRBV19
clone size: -
D gene: -

CDR3 protein: CASSDPRLAIYEQYF
CDR3 DNA: TGTGCCAGTAGTGATCCCCGACTAGCGATATACGAGCAGTACTTC
J gene: TRBJ2-7
V gene: TRBV19
clone size: -
D gene: TRBD2

CDR3 protein: CASSLQVISASYNEQFF
CDR3 DNA: TGCGCCAGCAGCTTGCAGGTTATAAGTGCCTCCTACAATGAGCAGTTCTTC
J gene: TRBJ2-1
V gene: TRBV5-1
clone size: -
D gene: -

CDR3 protein: CASSLERSVVNYGYTF
CDR3 DNA: TGTGCCAGCAGCTTAGAAAGATCGGTAGTTAACTATGGCTACACCTTC
J gene: TRBJ1-2
V gene: TRBV7-8
clone size: -
D gene: -

CDR3 protein: CASSQVGRNNEQFF
CDR3 DNA: TGTGCCAGTAGTCAGGTTGGAAGAAACAATGAGCAGTTCTTC
J gene: TRBJ2-1
V gene: TRBV19
clone size: -
D gene: -

CDR3 protein: CASSPQVVIYEQYF
CDR3 DNA: TGTGCCAGCAGTCCTCAGGTGGTAATCTACGAGCAGTACTTC
J gene: TRBJ2-7
V gene: TRBV6-1
clone size: -
D gene: -

CDR3 protein: CASSSTGEAVWDEQFF
CDR3 DNA: TGTGCCAGCAGCTCGACAGGGGAGGCTGTGTGGGATGAGCAGTTCTTC
J gene: TRBJ2-1
V gene: TRBV7-8
clone size: -
D gene: TRBD1

CDR3 protein: CASSERDSWGNTEAFF
CDR3 DNA: TGTGCCAGCTCGGAGAGGGACAGTTGGGGGAACACTGAAGCTTTCTTT
J gene: TRBJ1-1
V gene: TRBV18
clone size: -
D gene: TRBD1

CDR3 protein: CASSINANNEQFF
CDR3 DNA: TGTGCCAGTAGTATAAACGCAAACAATGAGCAGTTCTTC
J gene: TRBJ2-1
V gene: TRBV19
clone size: medium-sized
D gene: -

CDR3 protein: CASSVAGEIYNEQFF
CDR3 DNA: TGTGCCAGCAGCGTAGCGGGAGAGATATACAATGAGCAGTTCTTC
J gene: TRBJ2-1
V gene: TRBV7-9
clone size: -
D gene: TRBD2

CDR3 protein: CASSQIDMGLARNEQFF
CDR3 DNA: TGTGCCAGCAGCCAGATAGATATGGGCCTGGCGAGGAATGAGCAGTTCTTC
J gene: TRBJ2-1
V gene: TRBV4-2
clone size: -
D gene: -

CDR3 protein: CASSEFQTLYGYTF
CDR3 DNA: TGTGCCAGCAGCGAATTCCAGACCCTCTATGGCTACACCTTC
J gene: TRBJ1-2
V gene: TRBV11-2
clone size: -
D gene: -

CDR3 protein: CASSSAGGGTDTQYF
CDR3 DNA: TGTGCCAGCAGTTCAGCGGGAGGAGGAACAGATACGCAGTATTTT
J gene: TRBJ2-3
V gene: TRBV11-3
clone size: -
D gene: TRBD2

CDR3 protein: CASSPGTGGYNEQFF
CDR3 DNA: TGCGCCAGCAGCCCCGGGACAGGGGGGTACAATGAGCAGTTCTTC
J gene: TRBJ2-1
V gene: TRBV5-1
clone size: -
D gene: TRBD1

CDR3 protein: CASSLQSDRPNEKLFF
CDR3 DNA: TGCGCCAGCAGCTTACAATCTGACAGGCCTAATGAAAAACTGTTTTTT
J gene: TRBJ1-4
V gene: TRBV5-1
clone size: once
D gene: -

CDR3 protein: CASSTGALAGGPSGRSYNEQFF
CDR3 DNA: TGTGCCAGTTCCACCGGCGCCCTAGCGGGAGGGCCTTCAGGCCGCTCCTACAATGAGCAGTTCTTC
J gene: TRBJ2-1
V gene: TRBV19
clone size: -
D gene: TRBD2

CDR3 protein: CASSRDQYSYEQYF
CDR3 DNA: TGTGCCAGCAGCCGAGACCAATACTCCTACGAGCAGTACTTC
J gene: TRBJ2-7
V gene: TRBV4-2
clone size: -
D gene: -